The sequence of this TCR beta chain was determined in a study (dated by TCRdb to between 2015 and 2016). Study-level background: In people whose bodies naturally kept HIV infection under control, the researchers looked into where HIV persistence comes from.

Preparation of the library involved 5' RACE. Sequenced using an Illumina HiSeq 2000. TCRdb handled the public reads itself, with Q25 trimming in fastp and clone calling in MiXCR, and kept productive beta chains. Here each entry gathers all rows of one CDR3 protein and keeps the most common genes and DNA. Recorded for this sample are around 290 distinct CDR3 sequences; around 5.4% of them occurred a single time. Jointly, the top ten make up 61% of the sample. This clonotype is large (0.1 to 1%). Its antigen remains unidentified. The input lacks base qualities; no much larger clone sits a single base away. The CDR3 measures 15 amino acids from cysteine to phenylalanine. Only the CDR3 DNA is retained, 45 bases long and in frame from the first base. Looking up the germline V gene yields CDR1 MNHNS and CDR2 SASEGT. V is shortened by 0 bases, J by 2 bases, and the region joining them spans 11 bases.

The sequenced sample consisted of effector memory T cells from blood PBMCs. Read against the paper, the sample's cell subset or site label means: effector memory CD4+ T cells. The TCR was taken from a male donor with HIV. The chain links TRBV6-1 with TRBJ2-7, and perhaps TRBD2 as D gene, on 6 matching bases. CDR3 sequence: CASSEAASETYEQYF. The nucleotide sequence is TGTGCCAGCAGTGAAGCTGCTAGCGAGACCTACGAGCAGTACTTC.